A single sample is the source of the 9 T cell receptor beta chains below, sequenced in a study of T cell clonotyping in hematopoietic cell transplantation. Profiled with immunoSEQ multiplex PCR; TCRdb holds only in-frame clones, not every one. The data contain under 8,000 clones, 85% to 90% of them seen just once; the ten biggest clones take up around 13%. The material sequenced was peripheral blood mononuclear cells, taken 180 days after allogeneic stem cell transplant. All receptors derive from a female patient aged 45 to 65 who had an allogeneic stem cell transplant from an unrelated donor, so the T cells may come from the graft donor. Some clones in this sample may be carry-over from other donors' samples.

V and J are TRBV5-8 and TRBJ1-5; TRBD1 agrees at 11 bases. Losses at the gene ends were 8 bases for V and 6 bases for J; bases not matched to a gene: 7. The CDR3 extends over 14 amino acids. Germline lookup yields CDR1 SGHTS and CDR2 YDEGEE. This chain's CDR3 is CASKPGQGGQPQHF. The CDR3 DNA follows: TGTGCCAGTAAGCCGGGACAGGGGGGTCAGCCCCAGCATTTT.

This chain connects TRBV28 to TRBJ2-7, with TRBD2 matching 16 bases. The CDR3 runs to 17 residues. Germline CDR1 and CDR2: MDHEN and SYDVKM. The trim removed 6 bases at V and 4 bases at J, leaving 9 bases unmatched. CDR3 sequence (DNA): TGTGCCAGCAGCGCGGAGGGACTAGCGGGGGGGTCGTACGAGCAGTACTTC. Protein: CASSAEGLAGGSYEQYF.

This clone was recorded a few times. As DNA, the CDR3 is TGTGCCAGCAGCTCGACCGGCAGGGATCGTAACTATGGCTACACCTTC. It is translated as CASSSTGRDRNYGYTF. This chain joins TRBV5-4 and TRBJ1-2; maybe TRBD1 (5 bases). The CDR3 has 16 residues. In germline, CDR1 is SGHNT, CDR2 YYREEE (reference sequence). V lost 3 bases and J 1 base, leaving 16 bases between the germline ends.

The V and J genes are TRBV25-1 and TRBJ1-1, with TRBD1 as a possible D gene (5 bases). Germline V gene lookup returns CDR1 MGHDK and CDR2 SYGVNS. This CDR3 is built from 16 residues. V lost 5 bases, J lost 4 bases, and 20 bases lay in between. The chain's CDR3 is CASSTYLGRASTEAFF. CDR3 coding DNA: TGTGCCAGCAGTACGTACCTGGGACGGGCGAGCACTGAAGCTTTCTTT. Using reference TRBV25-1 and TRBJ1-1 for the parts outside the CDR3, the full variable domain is EADIYQTPRYLVIGTGKKITLECSQTMGHDKMYWYQQDPGMELHLIHYSYGVNSTEKGDLSSESTVSRIRTEHFPLTLESARPSHTSQYLCASSTYLGRASTEAFFGQGTRLTVV.

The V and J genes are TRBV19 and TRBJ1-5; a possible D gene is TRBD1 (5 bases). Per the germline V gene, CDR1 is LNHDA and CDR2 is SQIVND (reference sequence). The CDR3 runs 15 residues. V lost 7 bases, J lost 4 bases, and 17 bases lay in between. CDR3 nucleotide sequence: TGTGCCAGTACCCCTCATGAGGGGCTAAATCAGCCCCAGCATTTT. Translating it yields CASTPHEGLNQPQHF.

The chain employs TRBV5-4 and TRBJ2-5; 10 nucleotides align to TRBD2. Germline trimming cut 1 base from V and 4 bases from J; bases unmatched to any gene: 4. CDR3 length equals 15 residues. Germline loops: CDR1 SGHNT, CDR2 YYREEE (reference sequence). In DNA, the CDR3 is TGTGCCAGCAGCTTGCCAGCGGGGGGGCCAGAGACCCAGTACTTC. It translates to CASSLPAGGPETQYF. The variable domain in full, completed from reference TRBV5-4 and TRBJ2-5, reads ETGVTQSPTHLIKTRGQQVTLRCSSQSGHNTVSWYQQALGQGPQFIFQYYREEENGRGNFPPRFSGLQFPNYSSELNVNALELDDSALYLCASSLPAGGPETQYFGPGTRLLVL.

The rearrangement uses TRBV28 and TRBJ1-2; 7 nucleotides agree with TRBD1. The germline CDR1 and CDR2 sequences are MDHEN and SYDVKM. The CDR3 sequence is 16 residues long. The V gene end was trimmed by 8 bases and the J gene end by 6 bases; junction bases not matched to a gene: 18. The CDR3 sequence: CASHPGGPISWHGYTF. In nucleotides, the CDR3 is TGTGCCAGCCACCCAGGGGGACCCATCAGTTGGCATGGCTACACCTTC.

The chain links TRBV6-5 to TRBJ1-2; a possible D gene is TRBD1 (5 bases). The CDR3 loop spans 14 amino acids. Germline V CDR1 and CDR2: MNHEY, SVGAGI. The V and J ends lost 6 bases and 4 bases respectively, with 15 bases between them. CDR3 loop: CASRPQWGTYGYTF. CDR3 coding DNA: TGTGCCAGCAGACCCCAGTGGGGGACCTATGGCTACACCTTC.

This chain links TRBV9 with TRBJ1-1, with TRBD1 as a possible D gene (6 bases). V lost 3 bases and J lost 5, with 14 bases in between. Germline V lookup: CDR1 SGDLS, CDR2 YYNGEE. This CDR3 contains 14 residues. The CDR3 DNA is TGTGCCAGCAGCGCCCAGGTCAGGGGAACTGAAGCTTTCTTT. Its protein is CASSAQVRGTEAFF.